This TCR beta chain is from a study of blood T cell repertoires in COVID-19. About the research overall: From the United States, Italy and Spain came samples of acute and convalescent COVID-19. In each case, the material was cDNA or gDNA derived from T cells, B-cell-depleted T cells, or PBMCs.

As originally analysed: Reference gene primer amplification gave nucleated cell count estimates. Some clones are missing from TCRdb's copy, which holds only in-frame ones; the method was immunoSEQ multiplex PCR. V and J calls and clone size are copied from that table; D and trimming were computed from the DNA. The sample yields about 55,000 clones, 75% to 90% seen once. J was trimmed by 4 bases and V by 6 bases; bases with no gene match: 8. CDR3 length: 15 amino acids. From germline, CDR1 is SNHLY and CDR2 FYNNEI. The rearrangement joins TRBV2 to TRBJ2-5, with TRBD1 matching 10 bases. This TCR was sampled from a human donor in a cohort sampled during active COVID-19. Sequencing was done on a sample of peripheral blood. The CDR3 DNA reads TGTGCCAGCAGCGCGGACAGGGGGAGGGGAGAGACCCAGTACTTC. Its translation: CASSADRGRGETQYF.